The clone carrying this T cell receptor beta chain came up a few times. Its antigen remains unidentified. Germline V gene sequence: CDR1 DFQATT, CDR2 SNEGSKA (reference sequence). The CDR3 extends over 12 amino acids. Trimming shortened V by 1 base and J by 4 bases, and 7 bases separated the two germline ends. This specimen comes from a study of T-cell memory formation after mild COVID-19. Study details: The TCR clusters were mostly specific to one donor.

Findings of the study overall: Memory from before infection featured some responding clones, which suggests cross-reactive memory joined. Researchers could not confirm that second-wave clones peaking on day 37 targeted SARS-CoV-2.

After 5'RACE with constant-segment primers, TCR alpha and TCR beta cDNA libraries carrying sample barcodes and UMIs were obtained. One entry per CDR3 protein results from TCRdb running MiXCR on the 5' RACE reads. The table records about 400,000 distinct CDR3 sequences, 16% of them present only once. This receptor was obtained from a man between 18 and 29 years old who had mild COVID-19 (a few samples of this study predate the infection). Cell type and time point are not known. The rearrangement joins TRBV20-1 to TRBJ1-1; D is perhaps TRBD1 (6 bases). Sequences were obtained from PBMCs or a T cell subset sorted from them (not recorded which). The CDR3: CSARVRGTEAFF. DNA of the CDR3: TGCAGTGCTAGAGTCAGGGGCACTGAAGCTTTCTTT.